This T cell receptor (beta chain) was sequenced in a study of post-analysis software for immune sequencing data. On the study more broadly: Relapsing-remitting, secondary progressive and progressive-relapsing courses of multiple sclerosis were included. Study results and caveats: TRBV5-6, TRBV5-1 and TRBV20-1 belonged to a set of about 5 TRBV segments that were more frequent in patients than controls.

Every TCR beta cDNA library bore unique molecular identifiers. Each CDR3 protein gets one entry after TCRdb re-called the PCR reads with MiXCR. The table includes about 540,000 distinct CDR3 sequences, around 31% detected once. In its sample, this clonotype was seen many times. Its target is unknown. CDR1 is SGHKS and CDR2 is YYEKEE in the germline V gene (reference sequence). This CDR3 has 15 residues. With 0 bases removed from V and 3 bases from J, the gap between germline ends came to 11 bases. The specimen was blood. The gene calls are TRBV5-5 and TRBJ2-3, with D possibly matching TRBD2 (5 bases). The receptor comes from a girl aged 2 to 17 with multiple sclerosis. For the CDR3, the DNA is TGTGCCAGCAGCTTGGATGGCGGGCGGACAGATACGCAGTATTTT. The encoded protein is CASSLDGGRTDTQYF.